The clone carrying this T cell receptor (beta chain) was observed a handful of times. Antigen: not known. These data are taken from a study of blood T cells in healthy people across ages. Germline V CDR1 and CDR2: DFQATT, SNEGSKA (reference sequence). J lost 4 bases, V lost 4 bases, and 11 bases had no gene match. The CDR3 has 15 amino acids. Then a second PCR, running roughly 7 to 11 cycles, was carried out with a sample-barcoded 5' primer and a J-beta primer mix. Each of the cDNA molecules was tagged by a template-switch adaptor with 12 random nucleotides. TCRdb used MiXCR to reprocess the 5' RACE reads, holding one entry per CDR3 protein. The sample yields 1.5 million to 2 million distinct CDR3 sequences, 28% seen once. Whole-study results and caveats: PBMCs were not sorted, which prevented a conclusive comparison of naive versus antigen-experienced cells.

This TCR was recovered from a woman between 25 and 40 years old in good health. Sample: blood. The chain recombines TRBV20-1 with TRBJ2-5; 8 bases are a match to TRBD2. CDR3 in amino acids: CSAKMGAGGGETQYF. The CDR3 nucleotides read TGCAGTGCTAAGATGGGGGCGGGAGGCGGAGAGACCCAGTACTTC.